This T cell receptor (beta chain) was sequenced during a study of cytomegalovirus exposure and HLA in healthy donors. Amplification used 60 Vbeta primers and 13 Jbeta primers. Clones were read by immunoSEQ multiplex PCR, and TCRdb kept only the in-frame ones, dropping some. Of some 110,000 clones listed, roughly 80% are singletons. Turning to this clone: Its antigen is not identified.

CDR1 and CDR2 from the germline V gene are SGHAT and FQNNGV. V was pared by 4 bases and J by 0 bases, with 9 bases between. This CDR3 has 15 amino acids. Study-level points and caveats: In a later analysis, several top co-occurrence clusters appeared linked to parvovirus B19, influenza, CMV and Epstein-Barr virus. Investigators reported under 200 TCR beta chains as tied to cytomegalovirus.

The source is a man younger than 40 in good health and CMV-seronegative. Sequencing was performed on PBMCs. The chain uses TRBV11-2 and TRBJ2-2, with D possibly matching TRBD2 (6 bases). Written as DNA, the CDR3 is TGTGCCAGCAGCTGGCGGGGCTCGAACACCGGGGAGCTGTTTTTT. Translated: CASSWRGSNTGELFF.